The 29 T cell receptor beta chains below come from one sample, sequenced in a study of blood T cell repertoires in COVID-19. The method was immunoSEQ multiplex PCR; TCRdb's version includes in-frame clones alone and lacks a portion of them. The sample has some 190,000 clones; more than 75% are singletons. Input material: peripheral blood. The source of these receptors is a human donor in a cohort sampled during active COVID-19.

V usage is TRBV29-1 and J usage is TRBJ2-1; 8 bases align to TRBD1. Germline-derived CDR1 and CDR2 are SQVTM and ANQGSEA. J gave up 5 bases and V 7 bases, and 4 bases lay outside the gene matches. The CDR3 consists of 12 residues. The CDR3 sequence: CSAGQANNEQFF. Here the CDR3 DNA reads TGCAGCGCGGGACAGGCAAACAATGAGCAGTTCTTC.

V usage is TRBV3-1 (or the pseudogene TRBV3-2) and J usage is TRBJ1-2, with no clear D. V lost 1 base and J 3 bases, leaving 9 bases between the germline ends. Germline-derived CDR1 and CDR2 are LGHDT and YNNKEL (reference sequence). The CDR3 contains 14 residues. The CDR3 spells CASSQVGGYYGYTF. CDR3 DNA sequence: TGTGCCAGCAGCCAAGTCGGCGGTTACTATGGCTACACCTTC.

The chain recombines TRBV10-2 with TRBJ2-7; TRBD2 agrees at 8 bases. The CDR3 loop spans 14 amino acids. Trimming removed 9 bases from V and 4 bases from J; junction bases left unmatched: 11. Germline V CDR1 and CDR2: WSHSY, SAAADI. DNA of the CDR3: TGCGCCAGTTCCTTAGCGGGGTCTCGGTACGAGCAGTACTTC. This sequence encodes CASSLAGSRYEQYF.

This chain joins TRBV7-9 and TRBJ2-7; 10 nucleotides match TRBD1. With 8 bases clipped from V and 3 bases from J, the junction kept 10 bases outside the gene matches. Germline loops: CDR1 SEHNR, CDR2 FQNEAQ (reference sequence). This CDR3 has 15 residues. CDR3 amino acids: CASRKSGTGVYEQYF. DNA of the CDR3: TGTGCCAGCCGCAAGTCCGGGACAGGGGTCTACGAGCAGTACTTC. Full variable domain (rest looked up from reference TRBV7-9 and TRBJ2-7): DTGVSQNPRHKITKRGQNVTFRCDPISEHNRLYWYRQTLGQGPEFLTYFQNEAQLEKSRLLSDRFSAERPKGSFSTLEIQRTEQGDSAMYLCASRKSGTGVYEQYFGPGTRLTVT.

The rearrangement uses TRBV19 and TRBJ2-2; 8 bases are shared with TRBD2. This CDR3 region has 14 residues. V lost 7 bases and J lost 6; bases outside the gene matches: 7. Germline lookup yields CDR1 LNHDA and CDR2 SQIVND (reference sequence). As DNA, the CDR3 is TGTGCCAGTATCCGGGGCGGGAGGTCCGGGGAGCTGTTTTTT. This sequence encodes CASIRGGRSGELFF.

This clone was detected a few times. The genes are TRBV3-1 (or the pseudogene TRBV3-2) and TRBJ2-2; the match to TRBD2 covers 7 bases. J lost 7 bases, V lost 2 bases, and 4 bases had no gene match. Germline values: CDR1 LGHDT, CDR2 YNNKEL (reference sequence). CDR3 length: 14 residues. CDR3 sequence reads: CASSQRLAGGELFF. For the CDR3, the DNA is TGTGCCAGCAGCCAACGACTAGCTGGCGGGGAGCTGTTTTTT.

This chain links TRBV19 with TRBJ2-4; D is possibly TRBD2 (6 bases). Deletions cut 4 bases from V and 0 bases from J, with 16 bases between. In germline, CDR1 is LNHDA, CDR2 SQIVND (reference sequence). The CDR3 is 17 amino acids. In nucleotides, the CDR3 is TGTGCCAGTAGTACACCCCTGCGGGGTGTAGCCAAAAACATTCAGTACTTC. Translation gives CASSTPLRGVAKNIQYF.

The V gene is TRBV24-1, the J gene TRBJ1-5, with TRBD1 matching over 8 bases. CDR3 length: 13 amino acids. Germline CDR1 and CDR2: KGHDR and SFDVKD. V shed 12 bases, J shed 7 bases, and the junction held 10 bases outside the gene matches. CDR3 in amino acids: CAACQGAGQPQHF. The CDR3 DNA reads TGTGCCGCTTGCCAGGGGGCTGGGCAGCCCCAGCATTTT.

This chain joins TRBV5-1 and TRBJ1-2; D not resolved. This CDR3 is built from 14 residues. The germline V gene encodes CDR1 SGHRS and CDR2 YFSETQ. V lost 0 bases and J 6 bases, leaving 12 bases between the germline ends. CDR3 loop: CASSLGQVNDGYTF. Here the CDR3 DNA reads TGCGCCAGCAGCTTGGGGCAGGTGAACGATGGCTACACCTTC. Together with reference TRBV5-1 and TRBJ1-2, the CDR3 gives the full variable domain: KAGVTQTPRYLIKTRGQQVTLSCSPISGHRSVSWYQQTPGQGLQFLFEYFSETQRNKGNFPGRFSGRQFSNSRSEMNVSTLELGDSALYLCASSLGQVNDGYTFGSGTRLTVV.

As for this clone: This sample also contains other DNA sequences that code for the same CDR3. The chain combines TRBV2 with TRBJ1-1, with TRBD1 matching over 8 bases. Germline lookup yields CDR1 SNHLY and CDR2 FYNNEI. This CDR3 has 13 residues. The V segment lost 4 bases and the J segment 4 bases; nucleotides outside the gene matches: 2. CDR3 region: CASSGDRGTEAFF. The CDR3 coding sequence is TGTGCCAGCAGTGGAGACAGGGGCACTGAAGCTTTCTTT.

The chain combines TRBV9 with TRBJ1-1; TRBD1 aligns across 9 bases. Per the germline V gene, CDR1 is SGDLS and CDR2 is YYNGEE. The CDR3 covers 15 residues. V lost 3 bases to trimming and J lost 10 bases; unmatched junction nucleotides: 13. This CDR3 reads CASSETTGGRSGAFF. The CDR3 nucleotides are TGTGCCAGCAGCGAGACGACAGGGGGGCGTTCCGGAGCTTTCTTT. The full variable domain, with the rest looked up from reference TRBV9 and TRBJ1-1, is DSGVTQTPKHLITATGQRVTLRCSPRSGDLSVYWYQQSLDQGLQFLIQYYNGEERAKGNILERFSAQQFPDLHSELNLSSLELGDSALYFCASSETTGGRSGAFFGQGTRLTVV.

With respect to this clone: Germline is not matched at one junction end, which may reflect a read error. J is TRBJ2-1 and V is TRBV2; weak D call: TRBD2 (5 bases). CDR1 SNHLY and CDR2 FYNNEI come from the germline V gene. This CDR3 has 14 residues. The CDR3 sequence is CASTEGSSYNEQFF. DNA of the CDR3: TGTGCCAGCACTGAAGGGAGTTCCTACAATGAGCAGTTCTTC.

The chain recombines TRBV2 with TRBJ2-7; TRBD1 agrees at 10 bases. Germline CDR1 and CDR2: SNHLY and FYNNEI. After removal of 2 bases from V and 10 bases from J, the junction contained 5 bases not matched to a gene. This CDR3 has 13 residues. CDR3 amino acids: CASSEWDRGSQYF. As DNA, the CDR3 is TGTGCCAGCAGTGAATGGGACAGGGGTTCCCAGTACTTC.

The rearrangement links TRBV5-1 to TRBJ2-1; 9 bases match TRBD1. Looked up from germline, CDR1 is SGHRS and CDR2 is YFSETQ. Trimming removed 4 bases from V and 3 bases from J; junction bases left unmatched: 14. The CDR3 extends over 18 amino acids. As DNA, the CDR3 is TGCGCCAGCAGCAGGGACGGACAGGGGATCTCTGTCTACAATGAGCAGTTCTTC. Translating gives CASSRDGQGISVYNEQFF. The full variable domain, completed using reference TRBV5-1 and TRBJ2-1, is KAGVTQTPRYLIKTRGQQVTLSCSPISGHRSVSWYQQTPGQGLQFLFEYFSETQRNKGNFPGRFSGRQFSNSRSEMNVSTLELGDSALYLCASSRDGQGISVYNEQFFGPGTRLTVL.

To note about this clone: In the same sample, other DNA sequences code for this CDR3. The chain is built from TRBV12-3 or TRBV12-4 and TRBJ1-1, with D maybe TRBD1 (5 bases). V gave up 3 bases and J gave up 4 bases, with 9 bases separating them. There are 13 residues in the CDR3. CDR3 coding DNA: TGTGCCAGCAGTTTCGGGGGTAGCACTGAAGCTTTCTTT. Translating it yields CASSFGGSTEAFF.

In nucleotides, the CDR3 is TGTGCCAGCAGCTTTTCGCGGGGGAACACTGAAGCTTTCTTT. It encodes CASSFSRGNTEAFF. The chain uses TRBV5-4 and TRBJ1-1; no clear D. V was cut by 2 bases and J by 1 base, with 9 bases left in between. This CDR3 region has 14 residues. Germline CDR1 reads SGHNT; CDR2 reads YYREEE (reference sequence).

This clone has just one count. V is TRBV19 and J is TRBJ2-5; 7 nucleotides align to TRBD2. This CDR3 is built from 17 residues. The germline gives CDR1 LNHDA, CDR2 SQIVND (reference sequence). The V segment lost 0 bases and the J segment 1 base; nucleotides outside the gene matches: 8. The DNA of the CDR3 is TGTGCCAGTAGTATAGATTATCGGCCTAGCGGCCAAGAGACCCAGTACTTC. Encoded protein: CASSIDYRPSGQETQYF.

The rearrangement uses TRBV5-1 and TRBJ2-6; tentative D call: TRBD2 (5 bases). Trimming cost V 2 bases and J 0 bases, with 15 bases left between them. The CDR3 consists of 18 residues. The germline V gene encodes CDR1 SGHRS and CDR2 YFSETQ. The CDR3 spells CASSFLRAGTSGANVLTF. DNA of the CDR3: TGCGCCAGCAGCTTCTTGAGGGCGGGTACCTCTGGGGCCAACGTCCTGACTTTC.

As DNA, the CDR3 is TGTGCCAGCAGCCCTACCCACGACAGGGGCAAAGCCAAAAACATTCAGTACTTC. Its translation: CASSPTHDRGKAKNIQYF. V usage is TRBV6-2 or TRBV6-3 and J usage is TRBJ2-4; 8 positions match TRBD1. Germline V CDR1 and CDR2: MNHEY, SVGEGT. CDR3 length equals 18 residues. V shed 6 bases, J shed 0 bases, and the junction held 13 bases outside the gene matches.

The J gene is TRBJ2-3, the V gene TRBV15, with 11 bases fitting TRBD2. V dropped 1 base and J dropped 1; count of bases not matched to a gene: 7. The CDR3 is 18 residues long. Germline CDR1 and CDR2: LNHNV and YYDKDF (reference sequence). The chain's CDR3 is CATSRVPNSGRGTDTQYF. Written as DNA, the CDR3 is TGTGCCACCAGCAGAGTCCCCAATAGCGGGAGGGGCACAGATACGCAGTATTTT.

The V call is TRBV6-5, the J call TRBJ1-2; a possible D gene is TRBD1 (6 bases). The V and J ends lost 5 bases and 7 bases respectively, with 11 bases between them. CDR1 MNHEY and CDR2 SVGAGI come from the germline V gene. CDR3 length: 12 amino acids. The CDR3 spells CASSLRGGGYTF. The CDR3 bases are TGTGCCAGCAGTCTCAGGGGCGGTGGCTACACCTTC.

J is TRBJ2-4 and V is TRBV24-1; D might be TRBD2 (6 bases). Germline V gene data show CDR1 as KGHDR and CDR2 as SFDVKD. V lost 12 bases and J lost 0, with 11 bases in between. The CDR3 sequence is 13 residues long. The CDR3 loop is CAAEGLAKNIQYF. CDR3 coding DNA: TGTGCCGCCGAGGGACTAGCCAAAAACATTCAGTACTTC.

The CDR3 sequence: CATSRDQGQPNQPQHF. As DNA, the CDR3 is TGTGCCACCAGCAGAGACCAGGGGCAACCCAATCAGCCCCAGCATTTT. This sequence joins TRBV15 and TRBJ1-5; a weak D match, TRBD1 (6 bases). Trimming left V 0 bases short and J 3 bases short, with 12 bases between. The CDR3 consists of 16 residues. Looked up from germline, CDR1 is LNHNV and CDR2 is YYDKDF (reference sequence).

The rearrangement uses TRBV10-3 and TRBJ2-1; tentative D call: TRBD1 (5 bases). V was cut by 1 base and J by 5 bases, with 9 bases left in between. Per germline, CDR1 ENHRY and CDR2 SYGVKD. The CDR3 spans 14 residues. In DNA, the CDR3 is TGTGCCATCAGTGAGTTATGGGGCAACAATGAGCAGTTCTTC. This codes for CAISELWGNNEQFF.

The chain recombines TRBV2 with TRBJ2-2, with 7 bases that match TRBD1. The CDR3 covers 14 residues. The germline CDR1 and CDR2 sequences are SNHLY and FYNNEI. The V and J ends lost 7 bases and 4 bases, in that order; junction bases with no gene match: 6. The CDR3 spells CASKPGQLTGELFF. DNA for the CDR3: TGTGCCAGCAAACCGGGACAGCTCACCGGGGAGCTGTTTTTT.

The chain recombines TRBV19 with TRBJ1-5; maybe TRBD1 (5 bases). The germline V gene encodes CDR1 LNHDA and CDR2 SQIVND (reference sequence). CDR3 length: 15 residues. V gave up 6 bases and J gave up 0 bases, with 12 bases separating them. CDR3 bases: TGTGCCAGTAGAGGGGAAGGCGATAGCAATCAGCCCCAGCATTTT. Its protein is CASRGEGDSNQPQHF.

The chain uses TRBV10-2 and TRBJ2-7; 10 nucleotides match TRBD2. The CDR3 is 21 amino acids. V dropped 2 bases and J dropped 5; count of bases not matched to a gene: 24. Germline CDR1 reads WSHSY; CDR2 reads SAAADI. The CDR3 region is CASSEVLGKVQRGGLGHEQYF. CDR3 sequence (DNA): TGCGCCAGCAGTGAGGTATTGGGGAAGGTGCAGCGGGGGGGCCTTGGACACGAGCAGTACTTC.

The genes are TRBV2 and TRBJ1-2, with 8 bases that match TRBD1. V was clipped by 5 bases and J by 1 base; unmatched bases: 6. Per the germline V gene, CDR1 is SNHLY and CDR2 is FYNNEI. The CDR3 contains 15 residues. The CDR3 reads CASSFSGGGNYGYTF. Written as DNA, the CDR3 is TGTGCCAGCAGTTTTTCAGGGGGCGGTAACTATGGCTACACCTTC.

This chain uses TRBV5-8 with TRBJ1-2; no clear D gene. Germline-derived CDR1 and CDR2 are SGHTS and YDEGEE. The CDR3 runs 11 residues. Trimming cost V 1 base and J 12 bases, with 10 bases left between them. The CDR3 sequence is CASSLRGRHTF. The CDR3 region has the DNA TGTGCCAGCAGCTTGCGAGGGAGGCACACCTTC.